Listed here are 13 T cell receptor beta chains from one sample, sequenced in a study of blood T cell repertoires in COVID-19. Profiled with immunoSEQ multiplex PCR; TCRdb holds only in-frame clones, not every one. The sample lists 300,000 to 450,000 clones; 85% were seen once. Sequencing was done on a sample of peripheral blood. The receptors were gathered from a woman aged 18-30 years with acute or convalescent COVID-19.

This chain connects TRBV7-2 to TRBJ1-6, with D possibly being TRBD1 (5 bases). CDR3 length equals 15 residues. V was shortened by 3 bases and J by 5 bases, with 11 bases between the two germline ends. Per the germline V gene, CDR1 is SGHTA and CDR2 is FQGNSA. CDR3 DNA sequence: TGTGCCAGCAGCTTCCAGGGCACTAATAATTCACCCCTCCACTTT. Translation: CASSFQGTNNSPLHF. Full variable domain (missing parts from reference TRBV7-2 and TRBJ1-6): GAGVSQSPSNKVTEKGKDVELRCDPISGHTALYWYRQSLGQGLEFLIYFQGNSAPDKSGLPSDRFSAERTGGSVSTLTIQRTQQEDSAVYLCASSFQGTNNSPLHFGNGTRLTVT.

The rearrangement joins TRBV7-9 to TRBJ1-1, with 9 bases identical to TRBD1. V lost 5 bases and J lost 4; bases outside the gene matches: 5. The CDR3 consists of 14 residues. Germline CDR1 is SEHNR and CDR2 is FQNEAQ (reference sequence). CDR3 amino acids: CASSQQGAGTEAFF. CDR3 sequence (DNA): TGTGCCAGCAGCCAACAGGGGGCCGGCACTGAAGCTTTCTTT. Combining the CDR3 with reference TRBV7-9 and TRBJ1-1 gives the whole variable domain DTGVSQNPRHKITKRGQNVTFRCDPISEHNRLYWYRQTLGQGPEFLTYFQNEAQLEKSRLLSDRFSAERPKGSFSTLEIQRTEQGDSAMYLCASSQQGAGTEAFFGQGTRLTVV.

This clone has only a few counts. The chain employs TRBV24-1 and TRBJ2-1; 7 bases line up with TRBD1. The CDR3 is 13 amino acids. The germline V gene encodes CDR1 KGHDR and CDR2 SFDVKD. J lost 10 bases, V lost 2 bases, and 4 bases had no gene match. The CDR3 spells CATSDWDRPEQFF. CDR3 in DNA: TGTGCCACCAGTGATTGGGACAGACCCGAGCAGTTCTTC.

The chain is built from TRBV4-2 and TRBJ2-2, with 7 bases aligning to TRBD2. The CDR3 runs to 16 residues. CDR1 LGHNA and CDR2 YNFKEQ come from the germline V gene. J lost 5 bases, V lost 4 bases, and 10 bases had no gene match. This CDR3 reads CASSPSSGVETGELFF. For the CDR3, the DNA is TGTGCCAGCAGCCCTTCAAGCGGGGTAGAGACCGGGGAGCTGTTTTTT.

CDR3 protein: CASSYTNTEAFF. CDR3 nucleotides: TGTGCCAGCAGCTACACGAACACTGAAGCTTTCTTT. The chain employs TRBV5-6 and TRBJ1-1, with D unclear. This CDR3 contains 12 residues. CDR1 is SGHDT and CDR2 is YYEEEE in the germline V gene. Between the trimmed V and J ends, which lost 3 bases and 1 base, there was a span of 4 bases.

This clone has a single count. The chain is built from TRBV19 and TRBJ2-1; 8 nucleotides align to TRBD2. Germline lookup yields CDR1 LNHDA and CDR2 SQIVND (reference sequence). The junction had 14 bases not matched to a gene; V was cut back by 3 bases and J by 7 bases. The CDR3 consists of 17 residues. CDR3 coding DNA: TGTGCCAGTAGTATGGATCCGGGAGGGGGATCTTTAAATGAGCAGTTCTTC. It translates to CASSMDPGGGSLNEQFF.

The chain is built from TRBV7-2 and TRBJ2-2, with 10 bases that match TRBD2. Germline lookup yields CDR1 SGHTA and CDR2 FQGNSA. The trim removed 4 bases at V and 5 bases at J, leaving 7 bases unmatched. The CDR3 loop spans 16 amino acids. CDR3 sequence reads: CASSSKRGGFTGELFF. In nucleotides, the CDR3 is TGTGCCAGCAGCTCAAAGCGGGGGGGCTTTACCGGGGAGCTGTTTTTT.

The rearrangement uses TRBV7-9 and TRBJ1-6; D call uncertain. From germline, CDR1 is SEHNR and CDR2 FQNEAQ (reference sequence). The CDR3 has 15 residues. Trimming pared 1 base from V and 8 bases from J, leaving 12 bases between. CDR3 amino acids: CASSLGFQVDSPLHF. For the CDR3, the DNA is TGTGCCAGCAGCTTAGGGTTTCAGGTTGATTCACCCCTCCACTTT.

This sequence joins TRBV13 and TRBJ2-2; D not certain. The V and J ends lost 0 bases and 4 bases respectively, with 6 bases between them. This CDR3 comprises 14 residues. Germline V gene sequence: CDR1 PRHDT, CDR2 FYEKMQ (reference sequence). The CDR3 DNA reads as TGTGCCAGCAGCTTAGGAGGAGCCACCGGGGAGCTGTTTTTT. This translates into CASSLGGATGELFF. Full variable domain (remainder filled in from reference TRBV13 and TRBJ2-2): AAGVIQSPRHLIKEKRETATLKCYPIPRHDTVYWYQQGPGQDPQFLISFYEKMQSDKGSIPDRFSAQQFSDYHSELNMSSLELGDSALYFCASSLGGATGELFFGEGSRLTVL.

V is TRBV4-1 and J is TRBJ1-1; D uncertain. The CDR3 runs to 15 residues. The V end was cut by 3 bases, the J end by 0 bases, with 11 bases between. Germline CDR1 is MGHRA and CDR2 is YSYEKL. The CDR3 region has the DNA TGCGCCAGCAGCCATAAGGACGGGGTGAACACTGAAGCTTTCTTT. This encodes CASSHKDGVNTEAFF.

The V and J genes are TRBV28 and TRBJ1-1; the D gene is possibly TRBD1 (6 bases). The CDR3 has 15 amino acids. Deletions cut 7 bases from V and 3 bases from J, with 18 bases between. Germline V gene sequence: CDR1 MDHEN, CDR2 SYDVKM. CDR3 in DNA: TGTGCCAGCACCCCAACAGGGAGTGAGGACACTGAAGCTTTCTTT. Amino acid sequence: CASTPTGSEDTEAFF.

The rearrangement uses TRBV9 and TRBJ2-1; possibly TRBD2 for D (5 bases). V lost 4 bases to trimming and J lost 5 bases, with 13 bases between them. This CDR3 is 14 amino acids long. Germline loops: CDR1 SGDLS, CDR2 YYNGEE. CDR3 bases: TGTGCCAGCAGCCTCTCCGGACTCAACAATGAGCAGTTCTTC. Its protein product is CASSLSGLNNEQFF.

This chain's CDR3 is CASSLVLPGELGTGELFF. The CDR3 nucleotides read TGTGCCAGCAGCTTAGTCCTTCCGGGGGAATTGGGGACCGGGGAGCTGTTTTTT. This rearrangement joins TRBV11-2 to TRBJ2-2; D possibly corresponds to TRBD2 (6 bases). V lost 1 base to trimming and J lost 5 bases, with 20 bases between them. Germline values: CDR1 SGHAT, CDR2 FQNNGV. The CDR3 contains 18 residues.